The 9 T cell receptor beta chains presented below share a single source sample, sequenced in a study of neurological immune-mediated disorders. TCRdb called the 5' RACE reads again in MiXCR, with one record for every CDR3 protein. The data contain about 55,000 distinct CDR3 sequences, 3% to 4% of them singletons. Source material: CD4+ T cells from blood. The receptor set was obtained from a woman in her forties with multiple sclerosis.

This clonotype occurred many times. The CDR3 coding sequence is TGCGCCAGCAGCTTGATACTAGACTTCGGCACAGATACGCAGTATTTT. Residues: CASSLILDFGTDTQYF. V usage is TRBV5-1 and J usage is TRBJ2-3; a possible D gene is TRBD2 (5 bases). The CDR3 spans 16 residues. V gave up 1 base and J gave up 1 base, with 13 bases separating them. The germline CDR1 and CDR2 sequences are SGHRS and YFSETQ.

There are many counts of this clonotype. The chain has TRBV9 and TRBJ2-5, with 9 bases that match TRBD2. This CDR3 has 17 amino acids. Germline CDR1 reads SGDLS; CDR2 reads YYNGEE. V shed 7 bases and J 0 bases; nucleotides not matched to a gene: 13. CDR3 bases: TGTGCCAGCTCCCGTCCGCGGCTAGCGGGGAACCAAGAGACCCAGTACTTC. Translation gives CASSRPRLAGNQETQYF.

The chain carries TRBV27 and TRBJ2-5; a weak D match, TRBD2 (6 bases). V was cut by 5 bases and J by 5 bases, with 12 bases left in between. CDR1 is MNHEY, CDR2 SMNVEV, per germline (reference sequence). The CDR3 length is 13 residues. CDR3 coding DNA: TGTGCCAGCAGTCCCCTGGGGGGTGAGACCCAGTACTTC. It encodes CASSPLGGETQYF.

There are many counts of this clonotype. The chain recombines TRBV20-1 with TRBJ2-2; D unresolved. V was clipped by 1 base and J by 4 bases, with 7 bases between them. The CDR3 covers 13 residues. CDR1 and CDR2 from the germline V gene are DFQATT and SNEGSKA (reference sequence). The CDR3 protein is CSARAPTTGELFF. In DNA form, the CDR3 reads TGCAGTGCTAGAGCGCCGACCACCGGGGAGCTGTTTTTT.

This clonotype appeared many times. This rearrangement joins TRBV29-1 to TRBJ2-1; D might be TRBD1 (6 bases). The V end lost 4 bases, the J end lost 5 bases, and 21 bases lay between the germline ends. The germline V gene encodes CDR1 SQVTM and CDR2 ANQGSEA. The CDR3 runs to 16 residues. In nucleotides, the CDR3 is TGCAGCGTTGTCTTAACAGGGTCGGGTTCGGACAATGAGCAGTTCTTC. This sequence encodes CSVVLTGSGSDNEQFF.

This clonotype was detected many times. This chain's CDR3 is CASSLGPNSYGYTF. For the CDR3, the DNA is TGCGCCAGCAGCTTGGGTCCAAATAGCTATGGCTACACCTTC. The J gene is TRBJ1-2, the V gene TRBV5-1; D not resolved. CDR1 and CDR2 from the germline V gene are SGHRS and YFSETQ. V lost 0 bases and J lost 4, with 10 bases in between. The CDR3 sequence is 14 residues long. The whole variable domain, remainder taken from reference TRBV5-1 and TRBJ1-2, is KAGVTQTPRYLIKTRGQQVTLSCSPISGHRSVSWYQQTPGQGLQFLFEYFSETQRNKGNFPGRFSGRQFSNSRSEMNVSTLELGDSALYLCASSLGPNSYGYTFGSGTRLTVV.

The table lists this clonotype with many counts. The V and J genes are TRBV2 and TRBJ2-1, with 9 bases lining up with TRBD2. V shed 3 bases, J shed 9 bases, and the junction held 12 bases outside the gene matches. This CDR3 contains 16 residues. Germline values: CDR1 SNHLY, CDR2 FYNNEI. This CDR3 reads CASSDTLAGGPGEQFF. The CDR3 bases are TGTGCCAGCAGTGACACCCTCGCGGGGGGGCCGGGTGAGCAGTTCTTC.

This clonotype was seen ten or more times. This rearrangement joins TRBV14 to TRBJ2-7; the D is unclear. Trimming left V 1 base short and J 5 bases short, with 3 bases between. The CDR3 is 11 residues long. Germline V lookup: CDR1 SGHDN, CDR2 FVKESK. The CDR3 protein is CASSQAHEQYF. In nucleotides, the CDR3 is TGTGCCAGCAGCCAAGCCCACGAGCAGTACTTC.

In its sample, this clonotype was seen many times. The CDR3, as DNA: TGTGCCAGCAGTTATCCCCGGGACAGGGTTGAATACGAGCAGTACTTC. Translating gives CASSYPRDRVEYEQYF. The chain has TRBV6-6 and TRBJ2-7; the match to TRBD1 covers 9 bases. The CDR3 consists of 16 residues. V shed 3 bases, J shed 4 bases, and the junction held 10 bases outside the gene matches. CDR1 is MNHNY and CDR2 is SVGAGI in the germline V gene (reference sequence).